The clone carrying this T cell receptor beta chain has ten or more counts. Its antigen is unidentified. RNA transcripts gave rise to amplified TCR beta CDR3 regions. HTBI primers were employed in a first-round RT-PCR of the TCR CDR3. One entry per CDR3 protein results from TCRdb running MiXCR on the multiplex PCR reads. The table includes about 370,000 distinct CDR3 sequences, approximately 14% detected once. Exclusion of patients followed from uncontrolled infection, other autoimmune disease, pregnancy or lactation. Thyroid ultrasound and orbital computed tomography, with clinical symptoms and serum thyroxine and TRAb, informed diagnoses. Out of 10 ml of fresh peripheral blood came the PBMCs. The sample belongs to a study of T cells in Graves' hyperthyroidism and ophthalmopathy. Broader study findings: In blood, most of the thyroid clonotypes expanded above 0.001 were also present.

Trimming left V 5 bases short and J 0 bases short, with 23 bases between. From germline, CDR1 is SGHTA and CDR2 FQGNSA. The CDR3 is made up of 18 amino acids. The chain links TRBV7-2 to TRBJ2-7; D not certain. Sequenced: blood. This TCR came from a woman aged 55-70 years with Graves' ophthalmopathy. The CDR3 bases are TGTGCCAGCAGCCTCCCCAGAGACACGGTCGATACCTCCTACGAGCAGTACTTC. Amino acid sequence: CASSLPRDTVDTSYEQYF.